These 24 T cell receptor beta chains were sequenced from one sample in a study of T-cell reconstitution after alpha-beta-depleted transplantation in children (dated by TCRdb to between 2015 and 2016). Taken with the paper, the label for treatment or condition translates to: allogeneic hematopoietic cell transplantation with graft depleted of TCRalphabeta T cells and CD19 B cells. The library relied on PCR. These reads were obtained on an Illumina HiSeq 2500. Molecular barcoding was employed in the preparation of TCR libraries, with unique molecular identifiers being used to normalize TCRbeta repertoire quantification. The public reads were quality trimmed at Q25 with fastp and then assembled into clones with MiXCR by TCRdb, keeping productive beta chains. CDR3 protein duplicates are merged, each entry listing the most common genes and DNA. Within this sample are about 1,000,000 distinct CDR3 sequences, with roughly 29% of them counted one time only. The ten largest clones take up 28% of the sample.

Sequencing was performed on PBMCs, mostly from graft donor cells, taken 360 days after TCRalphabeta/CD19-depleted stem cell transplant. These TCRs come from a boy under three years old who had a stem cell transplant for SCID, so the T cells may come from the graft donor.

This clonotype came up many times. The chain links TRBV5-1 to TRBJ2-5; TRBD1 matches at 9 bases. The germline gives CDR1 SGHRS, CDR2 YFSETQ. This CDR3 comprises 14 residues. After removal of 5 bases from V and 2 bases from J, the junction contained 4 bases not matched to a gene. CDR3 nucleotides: TGCGCCAGCAGACCGACAGGGGGACAAGAGACCCAGTACTTC. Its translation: CASRPTGGQETQYF.

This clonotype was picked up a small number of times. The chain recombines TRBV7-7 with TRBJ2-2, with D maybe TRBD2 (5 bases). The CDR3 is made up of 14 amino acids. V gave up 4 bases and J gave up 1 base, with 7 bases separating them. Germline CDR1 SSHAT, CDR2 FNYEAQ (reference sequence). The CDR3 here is CASSSEGNTGELFF. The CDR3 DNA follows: TGTGCCAGCAGCTCCGAGGGGAACACCGGGGAGCTGTTTTTT.

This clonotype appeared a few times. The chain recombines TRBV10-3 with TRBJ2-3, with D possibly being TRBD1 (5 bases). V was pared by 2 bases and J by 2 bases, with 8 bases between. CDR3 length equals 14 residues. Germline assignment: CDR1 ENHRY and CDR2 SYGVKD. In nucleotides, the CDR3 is TGTGCCATCAGTGAGACAGGAAACACAGATACGCAGTATTTT. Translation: CAISETGNTDTQYF.

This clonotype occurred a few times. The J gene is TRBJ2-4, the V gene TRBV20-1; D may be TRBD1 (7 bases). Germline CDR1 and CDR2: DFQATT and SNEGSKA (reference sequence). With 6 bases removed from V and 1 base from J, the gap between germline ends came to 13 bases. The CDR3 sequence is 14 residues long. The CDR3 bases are TGCAGTGCCAGACCAGGGGGGGCCAAAAACATTCAGTACTTC. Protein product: CSARPGGAKNIQYF.

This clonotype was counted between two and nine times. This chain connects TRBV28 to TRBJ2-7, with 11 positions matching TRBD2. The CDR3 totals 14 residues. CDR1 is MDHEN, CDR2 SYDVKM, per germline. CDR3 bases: TGTGCTGTAGCGGGGGGGGATCACTCCTACGAGCAGTACTTC. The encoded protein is CAVAGGDHSYEQYF.

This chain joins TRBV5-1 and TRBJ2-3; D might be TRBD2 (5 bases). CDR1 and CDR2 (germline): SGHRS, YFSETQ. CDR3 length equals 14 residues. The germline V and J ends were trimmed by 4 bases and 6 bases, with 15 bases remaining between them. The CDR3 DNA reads TGCGCCAGCAGCCACAATCTCCCGGGGGATACGCAGTATTTT. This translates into CASSHNLPGDTQYF.

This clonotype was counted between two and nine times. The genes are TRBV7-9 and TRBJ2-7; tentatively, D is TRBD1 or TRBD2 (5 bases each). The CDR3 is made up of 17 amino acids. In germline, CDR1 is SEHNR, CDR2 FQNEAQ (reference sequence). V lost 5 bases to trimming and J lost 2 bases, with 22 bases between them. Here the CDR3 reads CASSPLEGRVGTYEQYF. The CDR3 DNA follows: TGTGCCAGCAGCCCGCTTGAGGGCAGGGTAGGAACCTACGAGCAGTACTTC.

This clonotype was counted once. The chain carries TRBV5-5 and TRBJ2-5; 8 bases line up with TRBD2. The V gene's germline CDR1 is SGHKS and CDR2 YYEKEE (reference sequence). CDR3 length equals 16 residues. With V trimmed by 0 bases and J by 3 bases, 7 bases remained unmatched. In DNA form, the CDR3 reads TGTGCCAGCAGCTTGGCCCCGGCGGGGGGAAAAGAGACCCAGTACTTC. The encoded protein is CASSLAPAGGKETQYF.

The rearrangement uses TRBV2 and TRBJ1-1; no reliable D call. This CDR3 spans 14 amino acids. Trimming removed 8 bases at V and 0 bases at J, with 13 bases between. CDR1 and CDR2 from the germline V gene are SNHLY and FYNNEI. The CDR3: CASLPRRMNTEAFF. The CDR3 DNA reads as TGTGCCAGCCTACCACGGAGGATGAACACTGAAGCTTTCTTT.

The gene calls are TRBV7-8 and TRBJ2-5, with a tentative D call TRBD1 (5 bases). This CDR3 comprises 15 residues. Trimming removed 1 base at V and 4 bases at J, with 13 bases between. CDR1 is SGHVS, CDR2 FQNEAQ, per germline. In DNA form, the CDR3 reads TGTGCCAGCAGCTTAGAAGGGGCAGGTCCAGAGACCCAGTACTTC. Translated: CASSLEGAGPETQYF.

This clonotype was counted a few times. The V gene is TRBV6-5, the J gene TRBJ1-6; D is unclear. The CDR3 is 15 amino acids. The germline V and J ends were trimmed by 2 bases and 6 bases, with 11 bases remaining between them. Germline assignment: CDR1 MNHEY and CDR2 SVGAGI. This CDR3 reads CASSYPGRGNSPLHF. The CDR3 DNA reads TGTGCCAGCAGTTACCCCGGACGGGGTAATTCACCCCTCCACTTT.

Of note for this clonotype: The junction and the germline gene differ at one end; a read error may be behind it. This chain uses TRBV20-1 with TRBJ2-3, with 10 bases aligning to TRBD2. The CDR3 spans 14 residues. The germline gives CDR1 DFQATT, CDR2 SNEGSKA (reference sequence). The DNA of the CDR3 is TGCAGGGCTAGACTAGCGGGTAGCACAGATACGCAGTATTTT. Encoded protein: CRARLAGSTDTQYF.

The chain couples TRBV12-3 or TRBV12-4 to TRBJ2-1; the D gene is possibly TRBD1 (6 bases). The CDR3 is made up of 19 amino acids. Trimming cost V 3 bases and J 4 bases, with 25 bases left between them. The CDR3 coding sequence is TGTGCCAGCAGTTTTAGGTCAGGGGTTTCCATCGTCGGTTACAATGAGCAGTTCTTC. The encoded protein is CASSFRSGVSIVGYNEQFF.

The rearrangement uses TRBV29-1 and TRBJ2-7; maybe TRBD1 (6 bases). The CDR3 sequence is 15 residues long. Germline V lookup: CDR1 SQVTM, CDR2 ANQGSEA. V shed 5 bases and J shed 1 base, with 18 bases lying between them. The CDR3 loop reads CSVRGGSFPSYEQYF. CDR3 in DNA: TGCAGCGTTAGAGGGGGTTCCTTCCCTTCCTACGAGCAGTACTTC.

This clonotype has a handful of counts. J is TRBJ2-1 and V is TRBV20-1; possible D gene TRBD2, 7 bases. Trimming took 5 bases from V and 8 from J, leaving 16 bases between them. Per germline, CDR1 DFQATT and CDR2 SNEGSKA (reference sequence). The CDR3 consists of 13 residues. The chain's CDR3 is CSALPGGRDEQFF. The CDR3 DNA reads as TGCAGTGCTCTCCCGGGGGGCCGCGATGAGCAGTTCTTC.

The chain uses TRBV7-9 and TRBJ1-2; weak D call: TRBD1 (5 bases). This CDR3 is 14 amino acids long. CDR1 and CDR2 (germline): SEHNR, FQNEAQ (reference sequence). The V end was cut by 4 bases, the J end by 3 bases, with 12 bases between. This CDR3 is CASSSSGGDYGYTF. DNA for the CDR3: TGTGCCAGCAGCTCGAGCGGGGGGGACTATGGCTACACCTTC.

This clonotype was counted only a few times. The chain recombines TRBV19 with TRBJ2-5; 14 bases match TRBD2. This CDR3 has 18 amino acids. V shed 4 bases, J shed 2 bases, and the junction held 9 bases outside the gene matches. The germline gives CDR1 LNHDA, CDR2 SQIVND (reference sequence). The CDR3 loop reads CASSTTLGLAGEQETQYF. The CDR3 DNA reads TGTGCCAGTAGTACGACCCTGGGACTAGCGGGGGAACAAGAGACCCAGTACTTC.

As DNA, the CDR3 is TGTGCCAGCAGTGAATCGCGCCCAAACACTGAAGCTTTCTTT. It codes for CASSESRPNTEAFF. This chain connects TRBV25-1 to TRBJ1-1; D gene ambiguous. Looked up from germline, CDR1 is MGHDK and CDR2 is SYGVNS. V was clipped by 1 base and J by 2 bases, with 8 bases between them. This CDR3 has 14 residues.

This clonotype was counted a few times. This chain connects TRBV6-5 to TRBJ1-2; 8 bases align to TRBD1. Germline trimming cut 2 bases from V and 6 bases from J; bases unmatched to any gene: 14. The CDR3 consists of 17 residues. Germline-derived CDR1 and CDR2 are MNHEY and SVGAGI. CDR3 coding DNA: TGTGCCAGCAGTTACACTAACCCTCGGACAGGGAAACATGGCTACACCTTC. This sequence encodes CASSYTNPRTGKHGYTF.

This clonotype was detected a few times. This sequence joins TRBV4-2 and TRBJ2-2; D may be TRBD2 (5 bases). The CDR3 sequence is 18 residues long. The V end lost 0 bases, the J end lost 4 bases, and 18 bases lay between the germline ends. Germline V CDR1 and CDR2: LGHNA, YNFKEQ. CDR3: CASSQDPNRIRGTGELFF. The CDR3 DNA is TGTGCCAGCAGCCAAGATCCGAATAGGATTCGGGGCACCGGGGAGCTGTTTTTT.

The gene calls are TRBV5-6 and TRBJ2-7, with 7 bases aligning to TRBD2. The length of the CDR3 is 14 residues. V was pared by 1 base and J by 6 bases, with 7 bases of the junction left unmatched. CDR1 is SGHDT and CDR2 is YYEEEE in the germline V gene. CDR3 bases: TGTGCCAGCAGCTTGCCGGGCAGGGAGGGCGAGCAGTACTTC. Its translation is CASSLPGREGEQYF.

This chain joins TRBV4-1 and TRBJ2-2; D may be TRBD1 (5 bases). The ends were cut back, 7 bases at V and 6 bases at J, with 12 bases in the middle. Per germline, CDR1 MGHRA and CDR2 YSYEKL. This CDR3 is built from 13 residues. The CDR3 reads CASTSRVAGELFF. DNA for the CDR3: TGCGCCAGCACCAGCAGGGTGGCCGGGGAGCTGTTTTTT.

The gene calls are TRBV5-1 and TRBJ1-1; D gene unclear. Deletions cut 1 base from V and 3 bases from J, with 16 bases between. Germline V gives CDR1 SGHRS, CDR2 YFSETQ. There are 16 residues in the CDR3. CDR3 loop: CASSLNPTGGDTEAFF. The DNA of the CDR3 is TGCGCCAGCAGCTTGAATCCCACGGGTGGGGACACTGAAGCTTTCTTT.

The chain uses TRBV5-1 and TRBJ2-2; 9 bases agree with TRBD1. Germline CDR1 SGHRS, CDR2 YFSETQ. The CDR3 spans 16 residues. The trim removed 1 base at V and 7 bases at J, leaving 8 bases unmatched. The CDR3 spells CASSLSGQGIGGELFF. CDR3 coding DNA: TGCGCCAGCAGCTTGAGTGGACAGGGGATTGGCGGGGAGCTGTTTTTT.